These 25 T cell receptor beta chains share one sample of origin, sequenced in a study of T cell clonality in common variable immunodeficiency. Points from the study as a whole: Reportedly, TCR beta sequences from common variable immunodeficiency showed fewer deletions and N-nucleotide insertions.

Their antigens are not known. Here immunoSEQ multiplex PCR was the method, and the copy in TCRdb shows in-frame clones only, minus some. The data show 25,000 to 35,000 clones, with none appearing a single time. The sample was peripheral blood mononuclear cells. Receptor source: a human donor with common variable immunodeficiency.

This clone was seen more than once but under ten times. CDR3 loop: CASSPHQIGGTEAFF. Partial CDR3 DNA: TGTGCCAGCAGCCCCCACCAAATCGGGGGCACTGAA. The chain joins TRBV7-6 to TRBJ1-1; D perhaps matches TRBD1 (5 bases). Sequencing ends 3 residues short of the CDR3 end; the germline J gene provides the rest. V dropped 5 bases and J dropped 4 bases, with 17 bases sitting between them. CDR1 and CDR2 from the germline V gene are SGHVS and FNYEAQ. The CDR3 consists of 15 residues.

This clone has more than one count but fewer than ten. The read ends 3 residues shy of where the CDR3 ends; the end is completed using the germline J gene. The chain employs TRBV6-2 or TRBV6-3 and TRBJ2-3, with a possible D match to TRBD2 (5 bases). The CDR3 has 13 amino acids. The germline V and J ends were trimmed by 2 bases and 4 bases, with 7 bases remaining between them. CDR1 and CDR2 (germline): MNHEY, SVGEGT. The sequenced CDR3 bases are TGTGCCAGCAGTTACAGCGGACCAGATACG. Its protein is CASSYSGPDT. From start to end, the CDR3 is CASSYSGPDTQYF.

Comments on this clone: Read coverage stops 3 residues before the CDR3 terminus; the germline J gene supplies the remainder. This chain joins TRBV18 and TRBJ1-5; D might be TRBD1 (6 bases). V was pared by 5 bases and J by 4 bases, with 18 bases between. Germline V gives CDR1 KGHSH, CDR2 LQKENI. This CDR3 region has 16 residues. CDR3 sequence: CASSFYNRDINQPQHF. Partial CDR3 DNA: TGTGCCAGCTCATTCTACAATAGGGACATTAATCAGCCC.

This clone was picked up many times. The CDR3 end is not reached by the read, which stops 3 residues before it; the germline J gene fills it in. The chain combines TRBV20-1 with TRBJ2-3; 14 bases map to TRBD2. V trimming: 5 bases; J trimming: 2 bases; junction bases outside the gene matches: 6. Germline lookup yields CDR1 DFQATT and CDR2 SNEGSKA (reference sequence). CDR3 length equals 16 residues. The part of the CDR3 DNA that was read is TGCAGTGCTCGTCGACTAGCGGGGGGGATCACAGATACG. Protein product: CSARRLAGGITDT. The CDR3, in full, reads CSARRLAGGITDTQYF.

This clone was picked up a small number of times. The DNA ends 3 residues before the CDR3 does, and the rest of the CDR3 is filled in from the germline J gene. The chain carries TRBV6-1 and TRBJ1-5; D remains ambiguous. The CDR3 is 12 amino acids. From germline, CDR1 is MNHNS and CDR2 SASEGT. The V end lost 4 bases, the J end lost 9 bases, and 10 bases lay between the germline ends. CDR3 bases read: TGTGCCAGCAGTGCGGGGTGGGGGCCC. The encoded protein is CASSAGWGP. From start to end, the CDR3 is CASSAGWGPQHF.

This clone was counted only a few times. The CDR3 end lies 3 residues beyond the end of the read and is filled in from the germline J gene. This chain uses TRBV2 with TRBJ2-1, with TRBD1 matching 10 bases. V trimming: 3 bases; J trimming: 6 bases; junction bases outside the gene matches: 5. This CDR3 contains 15 residues. Per the germline V gene, CDR1 is SNHLY and CDR2 is FYNNEI. The covered CDR3 bases are TGTGCCAGCAGTGACAAGGGACAGGGGATCAATGAG. This translates into CASSDKGQGINE. The full CDR3 protein is CASSDKGQGINEQFF.

On this clone: The CDR3 extends 3 residues past the end of the read, so its final part is completed from the germline J gene. This sequence joins TRBV19 and TRBJ2-2; D may be TRBD1 (5 bases). V gave up 6 bases and J gave up 8 bases, with 22 bases separating them. Germline assignment: CDR1 LNHDA and CDR2 SQIVND (reference sequence). This CDR3 contains 16 residues. The CDR3 reads CASSLRQGSSMGELFF. The DNA read from the CDR3 is TGTGCCAGTAGCCTAAGGCAGGGATCCAGTATGGGGGAG.

This clone was observed a handful of times. An end of the junction differs from the germline gene, which may be a read error. The CDR3 protein is CASSLAEDQPQHF. The sequenced CDR3 bases are TGTGCTAGCAGCTTAGCCGAGGATCAGCCC. The chain is built from TRBV7-7 and TRBJ1-5, with D unclear. The CDR3 extends 3 residues past the end of the read, so its final part is completed from the germline J gene. In germline, CDR1 is SSHAT, CDR2 FNYEAQ (reference sequence). The CDR3 has 13 amino acids.

This clone was seen at least ten times. The CDR3 goes on 3 residues after the read ends, and that part is filled in from the germline J gene. This chain joins TRBV19 and TRBJ1-2; D is undetermined. CDR3 size: 18 residues. The germline V gene encodes CDR1 LNHDA and CDR2 SQIVND (reference sequence). V lost 4 bases to trimming and J lost 1 base, with 22 bases between them. CDR3 residues: CASSTSSSGKHLNYGYTF. CDR3 bases read: TGTGCCAGTAGTACGTCGTCGTCAGGCAAACACCTTAACTATGGC. The full variable domain, completed using reference TRBV19 and TRBJ1-2, is DGGITQSPKYLFRKEGQNVTLSCEQNLNHDAMYWYRQDPGQGLRLIYYSQIVNDFQKGDIAEGYSVSREKKESFPLTVTSAQKNPTAFYLCASSTSSSGKHLNYGYTFGSGTRLTVV.

On this clone itself: The read comes to an end 3 residues before the CDR3 does, leaving the germline J gene to fill in the end. The V and J genes are TRBV30 and TRBJ2-3; 8 positions agree with TRBD2. Trimming at V came to 0 bases and at J to 4 bases, leaving 9 bases not matched to a gene. The CDR3 covers 16 residues. Per germline, CDR1 GTSNPN and CDR2 SVGIG (reference sequence). The CDR3 DNA, read in part, is TGTGCCTGGAGTGTAGGTCTTAACGGGGGGGCAGATACG. This codes for CAWSVGLNGGADT. The whole CDR3 protein reads CAWSVGLNGGADTQYF. The full variable domain, with the rest looked up from reference TRBV30 and TRBJ2-3, is SQTIHQWPATLVQPVGSPLSLECTVEGTSNPNLYWYRQAAGRGLQLLFYSVGIGQISSEVPQNLSASRPQDRQFILSSKKLLLSDSGFYLCAWSVGLNGGADTQYFGPGTRLTVL.

This clone was observed a handful of times. The CDR3 goes on 3 residues after the read ends, and that part is filled in from the germline J gene. The rearrangement links TRBV2 to TRBJ1-4; D might be TRBD1 (5 bases). The germline V gene encodes CDR1 SNHLY and CDR2 FYNNEI. Trimming removed 4 bases at V and 0 bases at J, with 12 bases between. CDR3 length equals 16 residues. The covered CDR3 bases are TGTGCCAGCAGTGGCCAAGACAGCGCAACTAATGAAAAA. This sequence encodes CASSGQDSATNEK. The full CDR3 is CASSGQDSATNEKLFF.

Comment on this clone: The missing CDR3 end, 3 residues past where the read stops, is filled in from the germline J gene. This chain uses TRBV6-1 with TRBJ1-1, with D tentatively TRBD1 (5 bases). Germline loops: CDR1 MNHNS, CDR2 SASEGT. Trimming removed 3 bases from V and 1 base from J, with 6 bases in between. CDR3 length: 13 amino acids. The CDR3 here is CASSDRENTEAFF. The part of the CDR3 DNA that was read is TGTGCCAGCAGTGACAGGGAGAACACTGAA.

Concerning this clone: The CDR3 end falls 3 residues outside the read, so it is completed with the germline J gene. The genes are TRBV7-9 and TRBJ2-4; TRBD1 is a possible D gene (5 bases). Trimming took off 1 base at V and 4 bases at J, with 8 bases between the two ends. Germline-derived CDR1 and CDR2 are SEHNR and FQNEAQ (reference sequence). The CDR3 spans 14 residues. The CDR3 bases that were read are TGTGCCAGCAGCTTAGGACAGACGAAAAACATT. Translating gives CASSLGQTKNI. The CDR3 reads in full as CASSLGQTKNIQYF.

Concerning this clone itself: Read sequence stops 3 residues before the CDR3 end, and the germline J gene provides the missing end. This chain joins TRBV7-9 and TRBJ2-5; TRBD1 matches 7 bases. V was pared by 3 bases and J by 2 bases, with 3 bases of the junction left unmatched. The germline V gene has CDR1 SEHNR and CDR2 FQNEAQ (reference sequence). There are 14 residues in the CDR3. Partial CDR3 DNA: TGTGCCAGCAGCTTCGGGACAGCACAAGAGACC. Translated: CASSFGTAQET. The CDR3 as a whole reads CASSFGTAQETQYF.

With regard to this clone: The read halts 3 residues ahead of the CDR3 end, with the missing end drawn from the germline J gene. V gene TRBV23-1 combines with J gene TRBJ1-6; D perhaps matches TRBD1 (6 bases). TRBV23-1 is filed as an ORF, its function uncertain. CDR3 length equals 14 residues. The V end lost 2 bases, the J end lost 7 bases, and 9 bases lay between the germline ends. The covered CDR3 bases are TGCGCCAGCAGTCAAAACAGGGAGAATTCACCC. Its protein is CASSQNRENSP. The whole CDR3 protein reads CASSQNRENSPLHF.

Ten or more counts support this clone. The missing CDR3 end, 3 residues past where the read stops, is filled in from the germline J gene. V usage is TRBV12-3 or TRBV12-4 and J usage is TRBJ2-7; D may be TRBD1 (6 bases). There are 14 residues in the CDR3. Trimming left V 6 bases short and J 1 base short, with 13 bases between. CDR3 sequence: CASSRGQQSYEQYF. CDR3 DNA, as far as it was read: TGTGCCAGCAGCCGCGGACAGCAGTCCTACGAG.

This clone was observed many times. The CDR3 here is CASSPAGGLDEQFF. The covered CDR3 bases are TGTGCCAGTAGTCCAGCGGGGGGGTTAGATGAG. The chain combines TRBV19 with TRBJ2-1; TRBD2 matches at 10 bases. The sequence runs out 3 residues before the end of the CDR3; the remainder is reconstructed from the germline J gene. This CDR3 has 14 amino acids. Germline V gene lookup returns CDR1 LNHDA and CDR2 SQIVND (reference sequence). The J segment lost 8 bases and the V segment lost 5 bases, leaving 6 bases of the junction unmatched.

This clone has a count of ten or more. The DNA ends 3 residues before the CDR3 does, and the rest of the CDR3 is filled in from the germline J gene. This chain connects TRBV6-1 to TRBJ1-2; TRBD1 agrees at 8 bases. Germline CDR1 is MNHNS and CDR2 is SASEGT. This CDR3 is 15 amino acids long. After removal of 3 bases from V and 2 bases from J, the junction contained 5 bases not matched to a gene. The sequenced part of the CDR3 DNA is TGTGCCAGCAGTGACTTGACAGGGGAGAACTATGGC. Translating gives CASSDLTGENYG. The full-length CDR3 reads as CASSDLTGENYGYTF.

This clone has a count of ten or more. The CDR3 extends 3 residues past the end of the read, so its final part is completed from the germline J gene. The chain employs TRBV5-6 and TRBJ2-7; 9 bases are shared with TRBD1. From germline, CDR1 is SGHDT and CDR2 YYEEEE. The V and J ends lost 3 bases and 5 bases, in that order; junction bases with no gene match: 9. The CDR3 consists of 15 residues. The CDR3 loop reads CASSSWDREYDEQYF. Partial CDR3 DNA: TGTGCCAGCAGCTCGTGGGACAGGGAGTATGACGAG.

A note on this clone: The read is 3 residues too short to cover the CDR3 end, so that end is filled in from the germline J gene. V usage is TRBV19 and J usage is TRBJ1-6, with D maybe TRBD1 (6 bases). Germline-derived CDR1 and CDR2 are LNHDA and SQIVND (reference sequence). V gave up 6 bases and J gave up 9 bases, with 9 bases separating them. The CDR3 spans 12 residues. The CDR3 loop is CASSGQFSPLHF. The sequenced part of the CDR3 DNA is TGTGCCAGTAGCGGACAGTTTTCACCC. Full variable domain (missing parts from reference TRBV19 and TRBJ1-6): DGGITQSPKYLFRKEGQNVTLSCEQNLNHDAMYWYRQDPGQGLRLIYYSQIVNDFQKGDIAEGYSVSREKKESFPLTVTSAQKNPTAFYLCASSGQFSPLHFGNGTRLTVT.

In its sample, this clone was seen many times. The read ends 3 residues shy of where the CDR3 ends; the end is completed using the germline J gene. This sequence joins TRBV2 and TRBJ2-4; 10 nucleotides match TRBD1. V shed 6 bases, J shed 3 bases, and the junction held 11 bases outside the gene matches. The CDR3 is 17 amino acids. Germline V gene data show CDR1 as SNHLY and CDR2 as FYNNEI. CDR3 sequence reads: CASSPRGQGFGKNIQYF. The part of the CDR3 DNA that was read is TGTGCCAGCAGCCCAAGGGGACAGGGGTTCGGCAAAAACATT.

Note on this clone: The read is 3 residues too short to cover the CDR3 end, so that end is filled in from the germline J gene. V is TRBV19 and J is TRBJ2-1, with TRBD1 identical over 10 bases. With V trimmed by 8 bases and J by 3 bases, 10 bases remained unmatched. CDR3 size: 16 residues. From germline, CDR1 is LNHDA and CDR2 SQIVND (reference sequence). The part of the CDR3 DNA that was read is TGTGCCAGTTCGCAACCGGGACAGGGGAACTACAATGAG. Encoded protein: CASSQPGQGNYNE. The whole CDR3 protein reads CASSQPGQGNYNEQFF.

Points on this clone: The junction differs from germline at one of its ends, possibly a read error. Partial CDR3 DNA: TGTTCCAGCAGCCCCAGGGGGAACACTGAA. It translates to CSSSPRGNTE. The complete CDR3 sequence is CSSSPRGNTEAFF. The V gene is TRBV7-9, the J gene TRBJ1-1; a possible D gene is TRBD1 (6 bases). The read ends 3 residues early relative to the CDR3; the germline J gene fills the gap. The CDR3 consists of 13 residues. Germline-derived CDR1 and CDR2 are SEHNR and FQNEAQ (reference sequence).

This clone was observed a handful of times. The sequenced CDR3 bases are TGTGCCAGCAGCTTAAGGGTAGCGGGAGATACG. Protein sequence: CASSLRVAGDT. The CDR3 reads in full as CASSLRVAGDTQYF. The V gene is TRBV7-9, the J gene TRBJ2-3, with 7 bases lining up with TRBD2. The CDR3 is cut off 3 residues early in the read; its end comes from the germline J gene. This CDR3 comprises 14 residues. V lost 2 bases and J lost 5; bases outside the gene matches: 4. In germline, CDR1 is SEHNR, CDR2 FQNEAQ (reference sequence).

For this clone: The read ends 3 residues shy of where the CDR3 ends; the end is completed using the germline J gene. The chain is built from TRBV18 and TRBJ1-4; the D is unclear. The CDR3 loop spans 13 amino acids. Trimming took off 6 bases at V and 4 bases at J, with 9 bases between the two ends. Germline loops: CDR1 KGHSH, CDR2 LQKENI. The CDR3 loop is CASSKGLNEKLFF. The sequenced part of the CDR3 DNA is TGTGCCAGCTCGAAGGGCCTTAATGAAAAA.